This T cell receptor beta chain emerged from a study of T cells after yellow fever vaccination. Using its own MiXCR run on the 5' RACE reads, TCRdb lists one record per CDR3 protein. The repertoire holds some 500,000 distinct CDR3 sequences, with about 14% as singletons. The germline gives CDR1 SQVTM, CDR2 ANQGSEA. There are 12 residues in the CDR3. Trimming removed 4 bases from V and 7 bases from J, with 14 bases in between. This clonotype came up a few times. What it binds is not known. Study-wide results and limits: Subsequent to the booster, the majority of primary-vaccination clones reappeared (around 97% CD4, about 90% CD8). Contaminating bulk clonotypes could be abundant in FACS-sorted repertoires.

The TCR sequence derives from a man in his thirties or forties who received the YFV17D yellow fever vaccine. This chain joins TRBV29-1 and TRBJ2-7; tentative D call: TRBD1 (6 bases). The sample in question was PBMCs, obtained on the day of the yellow fever booster vaccination. CDR3 sequence: CSVAQGRWEQYF. CDR3 sequence (DNA): TGCAGCGTTGCACAGGGTCGCTGGGAGCAGTACTTC.